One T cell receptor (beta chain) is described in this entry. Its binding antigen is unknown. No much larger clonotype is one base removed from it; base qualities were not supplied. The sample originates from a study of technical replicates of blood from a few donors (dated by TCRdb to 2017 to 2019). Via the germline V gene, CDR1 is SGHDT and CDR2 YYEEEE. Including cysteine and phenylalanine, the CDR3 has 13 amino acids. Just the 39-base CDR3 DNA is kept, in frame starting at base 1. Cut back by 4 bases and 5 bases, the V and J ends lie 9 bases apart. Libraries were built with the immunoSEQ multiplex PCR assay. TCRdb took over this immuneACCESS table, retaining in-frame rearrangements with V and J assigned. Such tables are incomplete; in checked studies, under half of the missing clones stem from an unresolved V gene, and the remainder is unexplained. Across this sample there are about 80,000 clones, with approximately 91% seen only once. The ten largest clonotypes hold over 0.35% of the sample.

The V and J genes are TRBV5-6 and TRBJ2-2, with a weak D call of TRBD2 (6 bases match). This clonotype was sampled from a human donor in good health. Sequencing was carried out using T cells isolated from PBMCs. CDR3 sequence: CASSLSGTGELFF. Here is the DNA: TGTGCCAGCAGCCTTAGCGGAACCGGGGAGCTGTTTTTT. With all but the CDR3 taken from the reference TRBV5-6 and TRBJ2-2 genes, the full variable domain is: DAGVTQSPTHLIKTRGQQVTLRCSPKSGHDTVSWYQQALGQGPQFIFQYYEEEERQRGNFPDRFSGHQFPNYSSELNVNALLLGDSALYLCASSLSGTGELFFGEGSRLTVL.